The 30 T cell receptor beta chains presented below share a single source sample, sequenced in a study of T cells after yellow fever vaccination. Using its own MiXCR run on the 5' RACE reads, TCRdb lists one record per CDR3 protein. Of about 500,000 distinct CDR3 sequences listed, approximately 16% are singletons. The sample in question was PBMCs, obtained about 5 days after the first yellow fever vaccination. These TCRs come from a man aged 18 to 29 who received the YFV17D yellow fever vaccine.

The chain is built from TRBV18 and TRBJ2-7, with unresolved D. Germline V gene sequence: CDR1 KGHSH, CDR2 LQKENI. The CDR3 extends over 14 amino acids. The V and J ends lost 3 bases and 2 bases respectively, with 11 bases between them. The CDR3 region is CASSPQWATYEQYV. DNA of the CDR3: TGTGCCAGCTCACCCCAGTGGGCCACCTACGAGCAGTACGTC.

This clonotype came up a few times. This chain links TRBV7-9 with TRBJ1-6; D unresolved. V lost 2 bases, J lost 6 bases, and 2 bases lay in between. This CDR3 contains 12 residues. The germline gives CDR1 SEHNR, CDR2 FQNEAQ (reference sequence). CDR3 sequence (DNA): TGTGCCAGCAGCTTAAGTAATTCACCCCTCCACTTT. Translating gives CASSLSNSPLHF.

The rearrangement joins TRBV5-1 to TRBJ2-4, with 7 bases fitting TRBD1. The junction had 16 bases not matched to a gene; V was cut back by 4 bases and J by 0 bases. Germline CDR1 is SGHRS and CDR2 is YFSETQ. This CDR3 comprises 19 residues. DNA for the CDR3: TGCGCCAGCAGCCCGGACAGGACCGACAAACCAATAGCCAAAAACATTCAGTACTTC. Protein product: CASSPDRTDKPIAKNIQYF.

Regarding this clonotype: At one boundary the junction diverges from the germline segment, which might be a read error. V gene TRBV6-1 combines with J gene TRBJ2-2; possible D gene TRBD2, 5 bases. This CDR3 is 13 amino acids long. CDR1 MNHNS and CDR2 SASEGT come from the germline V gene. CDR3 in amino acids: CSSTGVYTGELFF. The CDR3, as DNA: TGTTCCAGCACCGGGGTGTACACCGGGGAGCTGTTTTTT.

This clonotype turned up a few times. V usage is TRBV6-1 and J usage is TRBJ1-2; D unclear. The CDR3 contains 15 residues. The germline V and J ends were trimmed by 6 bases and 8 bases, with 22 bases remaining between them. The germline gives CDR1 MNHNS, CDR2 SASEGT. The CDR3 coding sequence is TGTGCCAGCAGCTCCAGCCGGTTCTCTTCTATAGGCTACACCTTC. It is translated as CASSSSRFSSIGYTF.

This sequence joins TRBV11-1 and TRBJ2-7; tentatively, D is TRBD2 (6 bases). This CDR3 contains 18 residues. CDR1 SGHAT and CDR2 FQDESV come from the germline V gene (reference sequence). Between the trimmed V and J ends, which lost 2 bases and 4 bases, there was a span of 24 bases. CDR3 residues: CASSLPAPQDGGGYEQYF. The CDR3 DNA is TGTGCCAGCAGCTTACCCGCTCCCCAAGATGGGGGAGGTTACGAGCAGTACTTC. The complete variable domain, with remaining parts taken from reference TRBV11-1 and TRBJ2-7, reads EAEVAQSPRYKITEKSQAVAFWCDPISGHATLYWYRQILGQGPELLVQFQDESVVDDSQLPKDRFSAERLKGVDSTLKIQPAELGDSAMYLCASSLPAPQDGGGYEQYFGPGTRLTVT.

This rearrangement joins TRBV19 to TRBJ2-1, with D tentatively TRBD1 (6 bases). CDR1 and CDR2 (germline): LNHDA, SQIVND (reference sequence). This CDR3 is 15 amino acids long. V lost 6 bases to trimming and J lost 6 bases, with 18 bases between them. CDR3 coding DNA: TGTGCCAGTAGGCCCGTGGGACAACCCGGCAATGAGCAGTTCTTC. Protein: CASRPVGQPGNEQFF.

This chain links TRBV7-9 with TRBJ1-4; a weak D match, TRBD1 (6 bases). This CDR3 has 15 residues. V lost 3 bases to trimming and J lost 5 bases, with 13 bases between them. Germline lookup yields CDR1 SEHNR and CDR2 FQNEAQ (reference sequence). The DNA of the CDR3 is TGTGCCAGCAGCTTCGGACAGTTATTAAATGAAAAACTGTTTTTT. Protein sequence: CASSFGQLLNEKLFF.

This clonotype has a handful of counts. This chain links TRBV7-9 with TRBJ2-1; TRBD1 might be the D (5 bases). V was trimmed by 6 bases and J by 6 bases, leaving 9 bases between them. Per the germline V gene, CDR1 is SEHNR and CDR2 is FQNEAQ (reference sequence). The CDR3 covers 12 residues. DNA for the CDR3: TGTGCCAGCAGATTGACAGTCAATGAGCAGTTCTTC. It translates to CASRLTVNEQFF.

The chain employs TRBV6-2 or TRBV6-3 and TRBJ2-7; 7 bases map to TRBD2. V lost 0 bases to trimming and J lost 4 bases; unmatched junction nucleotides: 3. The CDR3 has 14 amino acids. Germline CDR1 MNHEY, CDR2 SVGEGT. CDR3 coding DNA: TGTGCCAGCAGTTACTCTCTAGCGGCATACGAGCAGTACGTC. It encodes CASSYSLAAYEQYV.

The genes are TRBV27 and TRBJ1-5, with D perhaps TRBD1 (6 bases). Between the trimmed V and J ends, which lost 0 bases and 5 bases, there was a span of 11 bases. The germline gives CDR1 MNHEY, CDR2 SMNVEV (reference sequence). The CDR3 covers 15 residues. In DNA, the CDR3 is TGTGCCAGCAGTTTATCCCCAGGGGAGTATCAGCCCCAGCATTTT. Translation: CASSLSPGEYQPQHF.

The table lists this clonotype with a few counts. The V and J genes are TRBV4-2 and TRBJ2-1, with 11 nucleotides matching TRBD2. The V gene's germline CDR1 is LGHNA and CDR2 YNFKEQ. The ends lost 5 bases at V and 8 bases at J; junction bases unmatched: 8. The CDR3 is made up of 15 amino acids. The CDR3 loop reads CASSASGGIVDEQFF. As DNA, the CDR3 is TGTGCCAGCAGCGCTAGCGGGGGGATCGTCGATGAGCAGTTCTTC.

The J gene is TRBJ1-1, the V gene TRBV7-8; a possible D gene is TRBD1 (6 bases). The CDR3 consists of 17 residues. V lost 1 base to trimming and J lost 4 bases, with 19 bases between them. The V gene's germline CDR1 is SGHVS and CDR2 FQNEAQ. The CDR3 reads CASSLDRQVRGTTEAFF. The CDR3, as DNA: TGTGCCAGCAGCTTAGACAGACAGGTCCGAGGAACCACTGAAGCTTTCTTT.

This clonotype was detected only a few times. This chain joins TRBV10-3 and TRBJ2-7; 11 nucleotides match TRBD1. The CDR3 is 14 amino acids. CDR1 is ENHRY, CDR2 SYGVKD, per germline. V shed 0 bases and J 5 bases; nucleotides not matched to a gene: 0. The CDR3 nucleotides read TGTGCCATCAGTGAGTCGGGACAGGGGGACGAGCAGTACGTC. It codes for CAISESGQGDEQYV.

This sequence joins TRBV21-1 and TRBJ2-7; the table's D call TRBD1 went unverified against the DNA. TRBV21-1 is marked as a pseudogene. This CDR3 is 15 amino acids long. The CDR3 DNA follows: TGTGCCAGCAGCAGGCGACCGGGACAGGGTGGCGAGCAGTACGTC. Translating gives CASSRRPGQGGEQYV.

This sequence joins TRBV5-1 and TRBJ1-5, with TRBD1 matching 11 bases. J was trimmed by 3 bases and V by 3 bases; bases with no gene match: 17. From germline, CDR1 is SGHRS and CDR2 YFSETQ. The CDR3 is made up of 20 amino acids. This CDR3 reads CASSYTGTGGYWGDNQPQHF. CDR3 in DNA: TGCGCCAGCAGCTACACCGGGACAGGGGGTTACTGGGGGGACAATCAGCCCCAGCATTTT. The full variable domain, completed using reference TRBV5-1 and TRBJ1-5, is KAGVTQTPRYLIKTRGQQVTLSCSPISGHRSVSWYQQTPGQGLQFLFEYFSETQRNKGNFPGRFSGRQFSNSRSEMNVSTLELGDSALYLCASSYTGTGGYWGDNQPQHFGDGTRLSIL.

This clonotype was counted a few times. The chain links TRBV27 to TRBJ2-2, with D hard to call. In germline, CDR1 is MNHEY, CDR2 SMNVEV (reference sequence). The V and J ends lost 7 bases and 0 bases respectively, with 12 bases between them. CDR3 length: 15 amino acids. The CDR3 loop is CASTLRRTNTGELFF. In nucleotides, the CDR3 is TGTGCCAGCACCCTACGCAGGACGAACACCGGGGAGCTGTTTTTT.

This clonotype was found a few times. V gene TRBV4-1 combines with J gene TRBJ2-7; 7 bases fit TRBD1. The junction had 3 bases not matched to a gene; V was cut back by 5 bases and J by 2 bases. The germline V gene has CDR1 MGHRA and CDR2 YSYEKL. This CDR3 comprises 13 residues. The CDR3 bases are TGCGCCAGCAGCGCACAGGGGCCCTACGAGCAGTACTTC. Residues: CASSAQGPYEQYF.

The rearrangement uses TRBV20-1 and TRBJ2-3; 9 bases agree with TRBD2. Trimming took 0 bases from V and 4 from J; bases not matched to a gene: 8. Germline V gene sequence: CDR1 DFQATT, CDR2 SNEGSKA (reference sequence). There are 16 residues in the CDR3. The CDR3 bases are TGCAGTGCTAGAGATGGCGGGGGGGCCCTGGCAGATACGCAGTATTTT. As protein: CSARDGGGALADTQYF.

V usage is TRBV19 and J usage is TRBJ1-4, with a weak D call TRBD1 (5 bases). The CDR3 is made up of 15 amino acids. V was clipped by 4 bases and J by 8 bases, with 17 bases between them. The germline V gene encodes CDR1 LNHDA and CDR2 SQIVND (reference sequence). The CDR3 region is CASSKEQWDREKLFF. The CDR3 DNA follows: TGTGCCAGTAGTAAAGAACAGTGGGACCGAGAAAAACTGTTTTTT.

This clonotype has just a few counts. This chain connects TRBV20-1 to TRBJ2-5; 7 nucleotides agree with TRBD1. Germline values: CDR1 DFQATT, CDR2 SNEGSKA (reference sequence). Trimming cost V 3 bases and J 4 bases; bases outside gene matches: 14. The CDR3 runs 16 residues. The CDR3 DNA reads as TGCAGTGCTAGTTACGACAGGGCCACCTCGGGAGAGACCCAGTACTTC. Translated, it gives CSASYDRATSGETQYF.

CDR3 residues: CASSSTSGGAASTDTQYF. The CDR3 DNA reads TGTGCCAGCAGCTCAACCAGCGGGGGTGCCGCTAGCACAGATACGCAGTATTTT. V gene TRBV11-1 combines with J gene TRBJ2-3; 8 positions agree with TRBD2. The V and J ends lost 4 bases and 0 bases, in that order; junction bases with no gene match: 12. The CDR3 loop spans 18 amino acids. Germline V gene lookup returns CDR1 SGHAT and CDR2 FQDESV (reference sequence).

A few counts support this clonotype. J is TRBJ2-7 and V is TRBV6-2 or TRBV6-3; 7 bases map to TRBD1. J lost 6 bases, V lost 5 bases, and 4 bases had no gene match. This CDR3 is 12 amino acids long. Germline values: CDR1 MNHEY, CDR2 SVGEGT. The CDR3 nucleotides are TGTGCCAGCAGTGGACAGGTGGGCGAGCAGTACGTC. Translated: CASSGQVGEQYV.

The sample holds many counts of this clonotype. The chain couples TRBV24-1 to TRBJ2-3; 12 bases match TRBD2. The V gene's germline CDR1 is KGHDR and CDR2 SFDVKD. V lost 4 bases and J lost 1; bases outside the gene matches: 8. CDR3 length: 18 residues. The CDR3 nucleotides read TGTGCCACCAGTGAAACGACTAGCGGGGGATCCCGCACAGATACGCAGTATTTT. Amino acids: CATSETTSGGSRTDTQYF.

V is TRBV19 and J is TRBJ2-3, with D hard to call. CDR3 size: 14 residues. Per germline, CDR1 LNHDA and CDR2 SQIVND (reference sequence). Trimming took 10 bases from V and 3 from J, leaving 17 bases between them. CDR3 loop: CATQKGPETDTQYF. CDR3 in DNA: TGTGCCACCCAGAAAGGACCGGAAACAGATACGCAGTATTTT.

A few counts support this clonotype. The rearrangement links TRBV20-1 to TRBJ2-1, with D possibly TRBD1 on 6 matching bases. The germline CDR1 and CDR2 sequences are DFQATT and SNEGSKA (reference sequence). V was trimmed by 3 bases and J by 3 bases, leaving 12 bases between them. This CDR3 is built from 14 residues. The CDR3 nucleotides are TGCAGTGCTAGGTCCCGACAGGTCTACAATGAGCAGTTCTTC. It codes for CSARSRQVYNEQFF.

The chain carries TRBV5-1 and TRBJ2-2; no reliable D call. The CDR3 spans 13 residues. Germline V gene sequence: CDR1 SGHRS, CDR2 YFSETQ. With 5 bases removed from V and 6 bases from J, the gap between germline ends came to 11 bases. CDR3 nucleotide sequence: TGCGCCAGCAGAAGCACTCCCGCCGGGGAGCTGTTTTTT. As protein: CASRSTPAGELFF.

The V gene is TRBV4-3, the J gene TRBJ2-4, with 8 positions matching TRBD1. V gave up 1 base and J gave up 15 bases; unmatched junction bases: 5. From germline, CDR1 is LGHNA and CDR2 YSLEER. The CDR3 is 12 residues long. CDR3 loop: CASSQGQGARYF. The CDR3 nucleotides are TGCGCCAGCAGCCAAGGCCAGGGGGCGCGGTACTTC.

This clonotype was seen only a few times. This sequence joins TRBV15 and TRBJ2-3; 9 nucleotides line up with TRBD2. The CDR3 covers 14 residues. The germline CDR1 and CDR2 sequences are LNHNV and YYDKDF (reference sequence). J was trimmed by 6 bases and V by 1 base; bases with no gene match: 2. CDR3 region: CATSRVAGGDTQYF. CDR3 DNA sequence: TGTGCCACCAGCAGAGTTGCGGGGGGGGATACGCAGTATTTT. Complete variable domain (other parts from reference TRBV15 and TRBJ2-3): DAMVIQNPRYQVTQFGKPVTLSCSQTLNHNVMYWYQQKSSQAPKLLFHYYDKDFNNEADTPDNFQSRRPNTSFCFLDIRSPGLGDTAMYLCATSRVAGGDTQYFGPGTRLTVL.

The chain joins TRBV20-1 to TRBJ1-5; D gene uncertain. CDR3 length equals 14 residues. The V end lost 5 bases, the J end lost 0 bases, and 11 bases lay between the germline ends. Per the germline V gene, CDR1 is DFQATT and CDR2 is SNEGSKA (reference sequence). CDR3 sequence (DNA): TGCAGTGCTTTGCCAGAGAATAGCAATCAGCCCCAGCATTTT. Its protein product is CSALPENSNQPQHF.